This is a list of T cell receptor beta chains from one sample in a study of beta chain features in type 1 diabetes. Clones were read by immunoSEQ multiplex PCR, and TCRdb kept only the in-frame ones, dropping some. The sample yields 100,000 to 150,000 clones, roughly 15% seen once. The sample taken for sequencing was central memory CD4+ T cells from blood. Source of these receptors: a man aged 25-40 years with type 1 diabetes. CDR3s include the opening cysteine and the closing phenylalanine or tryptophan. D genes are given only for firm matches. Clone size, where shown, is once, few, many, or a class for clones that have expanded.

d_gene	abundance	v_gene	j_gene	CDR3aa	CDR3nt
TRBD2	many	TRBV5-1	TRBJ2-1	CASSLGTSGANEQFF	TGCGCCAGCAGCTTGGGCACTAGCGGGGCTAATGAGCAGTTCTTC
-	many	TRBV21-1	TRBJ2-3	CARDGQSTDTQYF	TGTGCCAGGGACGGACAGAGCACAGATACGCAGTATTTT
-	few	TRBV19	TRBJ1-3	CASSPHEMENTIYF	TGTGCCAGTAGTCCCCATGAGATGGAAAACACCATATATTTT
-	-	TRBV27	TRBJ1-2	CASSRGQQNYGYTF	TGTGCCAGCAGTAGAGGACAGCAGAACTATGGCTACACCTTC
TRBD1	-	TRBV5-1	TRBJ2-1	CASRDTPGDRNEQFF	TGCGCCAGCAGGGATACCCCTGGGGACAGGAATGAGCAGTTCTTC
-	few	TRBV6-4	TRBJ2-3	CASIQPGDTDTQYF	TGTGCCAGCATTCAGCCTGGGGACACAGATACGCAGTATTTT
TRBD1	few	TRBV29-1	TRBJ2-5	CSVPQGSGQGPETQYF	TGCAGCGTTCCCCAGGGATCGGGACAGGGACCCGAGACCCAGTACTTC
-	few	TRBV6-5	TRBJ1-5	CASSSGALGQPQHF	TGTGCCAGCAGTTCAGGGGCGCTGGGTCAGCCCCAGCATTTT
TRBD2	few	TRBV14	TRBJ2-1	CASSPIAGSYNEQFF	TGTGCCAGCAGCCCGATAGCGGGCTCCTACAATGAGCAGTTCTTC
-	-	TRBV25-1	TRBJ2-3	CASSGPRGVTDTQYF	TGTGCCAGCAGTGGCCCCAGGGGGGTCACAGATACGCAGTATTTT
-	few	TRBV30	TRBJ2-7	CAWNSQGGRYEQYF	TGTGCCTGGAATTCCCAAGGGGGGAGGTACGAGCAGTACTTC
-	-	TRBV9	TRBJ1-2	CASSVGTGNYGYTF	TGTGCCAGCAGCGTAGGGACGGGGAACTATGGCTACACCTTC
-	few	TRBV14	TRBJ2-7	CASSPLGADSYEQYF	TGTGCCAGCAGCCCCCTCGGGGCCGATTCCTACGAGCAGTACTTC
TRBD1	-	TRBV7-2	TRBJ1-6	CASSITGEGSPLHF	TGTGCCAGCAGCATTACAGGGGAGGGTTCACCCCTCCACTTT
-	-	TRBV2	TRBJ2-1	CASSEDSAKFF	TGTGCCAGCAGTGAGGATTCGGCCAAGTTCTTC
-	-	TRBV9	TRBJ1-1	CASSVGAGITEAFF	TGTGCCAGCAGCGTAGGGGCGGGGATAACTGAAGCTTTCTTT
-	-	TRBV7-9	TRBJ2-1	CAGGGTVSYNEQFF	TGTGCCGGGGGAGGAACAGTCTCCTACAATGAGCAGTTCTTC
-	-	TRBV7-3	TRBJ2-1	CASRYTWTAEQFF	TGTGCCAGCAGATATACATGGACGGCTGAGCAGTTCTTC
-	few	TRBV6-1	TRBJ1-5	CASTGWIEQPQHF	TGTGCCAGCACCGGTTGGATTGAGCAGCCCCAGCATTTT
TRBD2	-	TRBV7-3	TRBJ2-1	CASSPVVIAGNNEQFF	TGTGCCAGCTCTCCGGTCGTGATAGCGGGGAACAATGAGCAGTTCTTC
TRBD1	many	TRBV5-1	TRBJ1-2	CASSFGQGDGYTF	TGCGCCAGCAGCTTCGGACAGGGCGATGGCTACACCTTC
TRBD1	-	TRBV23-1	TRBJ2-1	CASKKQGADYNEQFF	TGCGCCAGCAAGAAACAGGGGGCAGACTACAATGAGCAGTTCTTC
TRBD1	-	TRBV7-8	TRBJ2-7	CASSEGAGGYEQYF	TGTGCCAGCAGCGAAGGGGCAGGGGGCTACGAGCAGTACTTC
-	few	TRBV6-6	TRBJ2-3	CASTGAGTDTQYF	TGTGCCAGCACCGGGGCAGGCACAGATACGCAGTATTTT
TRBD2	-	TRBV11-2	TRBJ2-5	CASSLMAAGGLPYQETQYF	TGTGCCAGCAGCTTAATGGCCGCGGGGGGCCTCCCGTACCAAGAGACCCAGTACTTC
-	-	TRBV19	TRBJ2-7	CASSIASGTPYEQYF	TGTGCCAGTAGTATAGCCTCCGGGACCCCCTACGAGCAGTACTTC
TRBD1	-	TRBV6-5	TRBJ1-5	CASSTRGPENQPQHF	TGTGCCAGCAGCACCAGGGGGCCCGAGAATCAGCCCCAGCATTTT
-	-	TRBV4-2	TRBJ2-7	CASSQESLGEQYF	TGTGCCAGCAGCCAAGAGTCTCTCGGCGAGCAGTACTTC
-	-	TRBV5-6	TRBJ1-6	CASCRRGGILSPLHF	TGTGCCAGCTGCCGCCGGGGGGGAATATTGTCACCCCTCCACTTT
-	-	TRBV6-1	TRBJ1-5	CASSETASNQPQHF	TGTGCCAGCAGTGAGACAGCTAGCAATCAGCCCCAGCATTTT
-	-	TRBV7-8	TRBJ1-2	CASSRDLRGYTF	TGTGCCAGCAGCCGGGACCTGAGGGGCTACACCTTC
TRBD1	-	TRBV4-2	TRBJ1-5	CASSQAGQGNEPQHF	TGTGCCAGCAGCCAAGCGGGACAGGGGAATGAGCCCCAGCATTTT
-	few	TRBV9	TRBJ2-3	CASSVAPNTQYF	TGTGCCAGCAGCGTAGCCCCAAATACGCAGTATTTT
-	-	TRBV7-2	TRBJ2-6	CASSPGTTAGANVLTF	TGTGCCAGCAGCCCAGGGACGACGGCTGGGGCCAACGTCCTGACTTTC
-	-	TRBV7-2	TRBJ2-4	CASSQASGGLAKNIQYF	TGTGCCAGCAGCCAAGCCTCGGGCGGTTTAGCCAAAAACATTCAGTACTTC
TRBD2	-	TRBV7-9	TRBJ2-5	CASSPLVVAGAAQYF	TGTGCCAGCAGCCCCCTGGTGGTAGCGGGGGCGGCCCAGTACTTC
-	few	TRBV30	TRBJ1-5	CAWGGEGNQPQHF	TGTGCCTGGGGCGGGGAGGGCAATCAGCCCCAGCATTTT
-	many	TRBV7-9	TRBJ2-4	CASSSHLAKNIQYF	TGTGCCAGCAGCTCCCACCTGGCCAAAAACATTCAGTACTTC
TRBD1	-	TRBV4-3	TRBJ2-3	CASSQDDRVDTQYF	TGCGCCAGCAGCCAAGATGACAGGGTAGATACGCAGTATTTT
-	few	TRBV6-1	TRBJ2-6	CASTSPVSGANVLTF	TGTGCCAGCACCTCACCCGTCTCTGGGGCCAACGTCCTGACTTTC
TRBD1	few	TRBV30	TRBJ1-2	CAWTLQGLIYGYTF	TGTGCCTGGACCCTACAGGGGCTGATCTATGGCTACACCTTC
TRBD1	-	TRBV30	TRBJ1-6	CAWDSWDRNSPLHF	TGTGCCTGGGACTCATGGGACAGAAATTCACCCCTCCACTTT
TRBD2	few	TRBV2	TRBJ2-5	CASSQGPSGGQETQYF	TGTGCCAGCAGCCAGGGCCCTAGCGGGGGGCAAGAGACCCAGTACTTC
-	few	TRBV13	TRBJ1-6	CASSEVANSPLHF	TGTGCCAGCAGTGAAGTGGCAAATTCACCCCTCCACTTT